Below, 32 T cell receptor beta chains from the same sample are listed, as sequenced in a study of blood T cells in healthy people across ages. A sample-barcoded 5' primer and a J-beta primer mix were used in a second PCR of about 7 to 11 cycles. TCRdb independently ran MiXCR on the 5' RACE reads; one entry per CDR3 protein. This repertoire shows 1.5 million or so distinct CDR3 sequences, 40% to 50% found once; its top ten account for approximately 7.9%. The sample taken for sequencing was blood. The receptors shown here come from a woman younger than 35 in good health.

The chain couples TRBV20-1 to TRBJ2-3; 10 nucleotides match TRBD2. The CDR3 loop spans 17 amino acids. The germline V gene has CDR1 DFQATT and CDR2 SNEGSKA (reference sequence). J gave up 0 bases and V 2 bases, and 8 bases lay outside the gene matches. The CDR3 DNA is TGCAGTGCTAGAATCCTCCAGCGGGGGGGGAGCACAGATACGCAGTATTTT. Amino acid sequence: CSARILQRGGSTDTQYF.

This clonotype was counted only a few times. This rearrangement joins TRBV2 to TRBJ1-1, with 7 nucleotides matching TRBD1. The trim removed 3 bases at V and 6 bases at J, leaving 7 bases unmatched. The length of the CDR3 is 14 residues. Per germline, CDR1 SNHLY and CDR2 FYNNEI. CDR3: CASSDDQGGPEAFF. The DNA of the CDR3 is TGTGCCAGCAGTGATGATCAGGGGGGCCCTGAAGCTTTCTTT.

This clonotype was found once. V gene TRBV20-1 combines with J gene TRBJ2-5; D may be TRBD1 (8 bases). CDR3 size: 23 residues. Germline V gene data show CDR1 as DFQATT and CDR2 as SNEGSKA (reference sequence). V lost 5 bases, J lost 1 base, and 41 bases lay in between. The CDR3: CSAVLTGWQATVKAGTGQETQYF. As DNA, the CDR3 is TGCAGTGCTGTACTCACGGGATGGCAGGCGACAGTTAAAGCGGGGACAGGCCAAGAGACCCAGTACTTC.

There are a few counts of this clonotype. This rearrangement joins TRBV6-4 to TRBJ1-2; possibly TRBD1 for D (6 bases). V was clipped by 6 bases and J by 7 bases, with 15 bases between them. This CDR3 spans 13 amino acids. CDR1 and CDR2 from the germline V gene are MRHNA and SNTAGT. CDR3 nucleotides: TGTGCCAGCAGCGCACAGGGCACGGGTGGCTACACCTTC. Protein sequence: CASSAQGTGGYTF.

The J gene is TRBJ2-1, the V gene TRBV7-2; 14 bases align to TRBD2. The CDR3 runs to 19 residues. The germline V gene encodes CDR1 SGHTA and CDR2 FQGNSA. V was clipped by 8 bases and J by 2 bases; unmatched bases: 14. The CDR3 here is CASCQPPGTSGRPYNEQFF. The CDR3, as DNA: TGTGCCAGCTGCCAACCACCCGGGACTAGCGGGAGACCCTACAATGAGCAGTTCTTC.

The V and J genes are TRBV10-3 and TRBJ2-1, with D unclear. The CDR3 totals 11 residues. CDR1 and CDR2 from the germline V gene are ENHRY and SYGVKD. Between the trimmed V and J ends, which lost 10 bases and 5 bases, there was a span of 9 bases. The DNA of the CDR3 is TGTGCCACCCTCGCGAACAATGAGCAGTTCTTC. It encodes CATLANNEQFF.

This rearrangement joins TRBV6-1 to TRBJ1-5; TRBD1 aligns across 7 bases. The CDR3 totals 14 residues. The trim removed 4 bases at V and 5 bases at J, leaving 5 bases unmatched. Germline V CDR1 and CDR2: MNHNS, SASEGT. The CDR3 loop is CASSVRQGDQPQHF. CDR3 nucleotide sequence: TGTGCCAGCAGTGTTCGGCAGGGGGATCAGCCCCAGCATTTT.

This chain connects TRBV10-2 to TRBJ2-3, with TRBD2 as a possible D gene (6 bases). Trimming removed 3 bases from V and 5 bases from J, with 15 bases in between. Germline lookup yields CDR1 WSHSY and CDR2 SAAADI. The CDR3 runs to 15 residues. The CDR3 is CASSDYPGLVDTQYF. CDR3 in DNA: TGCGCCAGCAGTGACTACCCGGGACTTGTAGATACGCAGTATTTT.

This clonotype was counted a few times. The chain has TRBV5-1 and TRBJ1-1; D may be TRBD1 (6 bases). Per the germline V gene, CDR1 is SGHRS and CDR2 is YFSETQ. This CDR3 has 13 amino acids. Trimming shortened V by 4 bases and J by 5 bases, and 12 bases separated the two germline ends. This CDR3 is CASSREGVTEAFF. The CDR3 DNA is TGCGCCAGCAGCAGGGAGGGGGTAACTGAAGCTTTCTTT. Complete variable domain (other parts from reference TRBV5-1 and TRBJ1-1): KAGVTQTPRYLIKTRGQQVTLSCSPISGHRSVSWYQQTPGQGLQFLFEYFSETQRNKGNFPGRFSGRQFSNSRSEMNVSTLELGDSALYLCASSREGVTEAFFGQGTRLTVV.

This clonotype was picked up a small number of times. V is TRBV12-3 or TRBV12-4 and J is TRBJ1-2; TRBD1 matches 8 bases. J lost 8 bases, V lost 4 bases, and 12 bases had no gene match. The CDR3 sequence is 15 residues long. The CDR3 DNA reads TGTGCCAGCAGTTCGAGGACAGGGAAGACAGGGGGCTACACCTTC. Protein: CASSSRTGKTGGYTF.

The rearrangement uses TRBV14 and TRBJ1-5; D gene ambiguous. Germline V gene sequence: CDR1 SGHDN, CDR2 FVKESK. The CDR3 covers 12 residues. Deletions cut 1 base from V and 9 bases from J, with 7 bases between. The CDR3 loop is CASSQGLGPQHF. CDR3 coding DNA: TGTGCCAGCAGCCAAGGCCTGGGGCCCCAGCATTTT.

The chain uses TRBV7-2 and TRBJ2-3, with TRBD2 matching over 8 bases. The germline gives CDR1 SGHTA, CDR2 FQGNSA. Germline trimming cut 8 bases from V and 1 base from J; bases unmatched to any gene: 8. This CDR3 is 15 amino acids long. The CDR3 spells CASRSGSHGTDTQYF. CDR3 in DNA: TGTGCCAGCCGAAGCGGGAGCCATGGCACAGATACGCAGTATTTT.

This clonotype was detected only a few times. The chain links TRBV29-1 to TRBJ1-2; tentative D call: TRBD1 (5 bases). This CDR3 spans 11 amino acids. Germline CDR1 is SQVTM and CDR2 is ANQGSEA. V shed 4 bases and J shed 6 bases, with 9 bases lying between them. CDR3 residues: CSVGQSHGYTF. CDR3 DNA: TGCAGCGTTGGACAGAGCCATGGCTACACCTTC. The full variable domain, with the rest looked up from reference TRBV29-1 and TRBJ1-2, is SAVISQKPSRDICQRGTSLTIQCQVDSQVTMMFWYRQQPGQSLTLIATANQGSEATYESGFVIDKFPISRPNLTFSTLTVSNMSPEDSSIYLCSVGQSHGYTFGSGTRLTVV.

This clonotype was detected many times. A much larger clone lies a single base off, so this may be a read error. The chain has TRBV16 and TRBJ1-5; TRBD1 is a possible D gene (6 bases). The CDR3 runs to 15 residues. Germline CDR1 KGHSY, CDR2 FQNENV. V gave up 2 bases and J gave up 2 bases, with 10 bases separating them. The CDR3 spells CASSQADSRNQPQHF. CDR3 sequence (DNA): TGTGCCAGCAGCCAAGCGGACAGCCGCAATCAGCCCCAGCATTTT.

The CDR3 loop reads CASSDRAVANTGELFF. The CDR3 region has the DNA TGTGCCAGCAGCGATCGAGCGGTCGCGAACACCGGGGAGCTGTTTTTT. J is TRBJ2-2 and V is TRBV9; D may be TRBD2 (5 bases). The V gene lost 3 bases and the J gene lost 0 bases, with 12 bases spanning the gap. CDR3 length: 16 residues. Germline V gene sequence: CDR1 SGDLS, CDR2 YYNGEE. The full variable domain, its missing parts supplied by reference TRBV9 and TRBJ2-2, is DSGVTQTPKHLITATGQRVTLRCSPRSGDLSVYWYQQSLDQGLQFLIQYYNGEERAKGNILERFSAQQFPDLHSELNLSSLELGDSALYFCASSDRAVANTGELFFGEGSRLTVL.

DNA for the CDR3: TGTGCCAGCAGTGAGGAGGTTGAAGCTTTCTTT. Translating gives CASSEEVEAFF. This chain links TRBV28 with TRBJ1-1, with D hard to call. This CDR3 is 11 amino acids long. Germline V lookup: CDR1 MDHEN, CDR2 SYDVKM. The V and J ends lost 5 bases and 7 bases respectively, with 8 bases between them.

The chain couples TRBV27 to TRBJ1-5, with TRBD1 matching 10 bases. This CDR3 comprises 15 residues. V was clipped by 3 bases and J by 7 bases; unmatched bases: 6. The germline V gene encodes CDR1 MNHEY and CDR2 SMNVEV (reference sequence). For the CDR3, the DNA is TGTGCCAGCAGTTTCTCGACAGGGGGCGGGCAGCCCCAGCATTTT. Protein: CASSFSTGGGQPQHF.

This clonotype was seen a handful of times. This chain joins TRBV4-1 and TRBJ2-1; D is uncertain. Germline-derived CDR1 and CDR2 are MGHRA and YSYEKL. V lost 2 bases, J lost 6 bases, and 11 bases lay in between. The length of the CDR3 is 14 residues. The CDR3 protein is CASSQIASVNEQFF. DNA for the CDR3: TGCGCCAGCAGCCAAATCGCTTCGGTCAATGAGCAGTTCTTC.

V is TRBV6-2 or TRBV6-3 and J is TRBJ2-5, with D hard to call. The end of the DNA fits TRBJ2-7 better, so the J call may be wrong. This CDR3 contains 13 residues. CDR1 is MNHEY, CDR2 SVGEGT, per germline. CDR3 region: CASSYLTFYEQYF. For the CDR3, the DNA is TGTGCCAGCAGTTATTTAACATTCTACGAGCAGTACTTC.

This clonotype was detected a few times. The chain combines TRBV5-1 with TRBJ2-3; D remains unclear. Germline V gene sequence: CDR1 SGHRS, CDR2 YFSETQ. Trimming took 4 bases from V and 4 from J, leaving 13 bases between them. This CDR3 is built from 14 residues. The CDR3 loop reads CASSADRGSDTQYF. The CDR3 DNA sequence: TGCGCCAGCAGCGCCGACCGCGGATCAGATACGCAGTATTTT. The variable domain in full, completed from reference TRBV5-1 and TRBJ2-3, reads KAGVTQTPRYLIKTRGQQVTLSCSPISGHRSVSWYQQTPGQGLQFLFEYFSETQRNKGNFPGRFSGRQFSNSRSEMNVSTLELGDSALYLCASSADRGSDTQYFGPGTRLTVL.

The gene calls are TRBV3-1 and TRBJ2-1; weak D call: TRBD1 (6 bases). The CDR3 runs 17 residues. Germline V gene data show CDR1 as LGHDT and CDR2 as YNNKEL (reference sequence). V was trimmed by 3 bases and J by 0 bases, leaving 15 bases between them. This chain's CDR3 is CASSQGIDRSSYNEQFF. CDR3 in DNA: TGTGCCAGCAGCCAGGGGATCGACAGGAGCTCCTACAATGAGCAGTTCTTC.

The chain uses TRBV3-1 and TRBJ2-3, with unresolved D. V was cut by 0 bases and J by 8 bases, with 12 bases left in between. CDR3 length equals 14 residues. The V gene's germline CDR1 is LGHDT and CDR2 YNNKEL (reference sequence). This CDR3 is CASSQEAEPGTQYF. The CDR3 DNA follows: TGTGCCAGCAGCCAAGAAGCCGAACCGGGTACGCAGTATTTT.

V gene TRBV10-3 combines with J gene TRBJ1-6, with TRBD1 as a possible D gene (6 bases). Trimming shortened V by 2 bases and J by 6 bases, and 14 bases separated the two germline ends. Looked up from germline, CDR1 is ENHRY and CDR2 is SYGVKD. CDR3 length: 16 residues. The DNA of the CDR3 is TGTGCCATCAGTGAGGGCTCCGGGACACGTAATTCACCCCTCCACTTT. Protein sequence: CAISEGSGTRNSPLHF.

The chain carries TRBV12-3 or TRBV12-4 and TRBJ2-2; TRBD2 matches at 9 bases. The CDR3 spans 15 residues. V gave up 5 bases and J gave up 7 bases; unmatched junction bases: 8. The CDR3 protein is CASSPVAGALGELFF. CDR3 DNA sequence: TGTGCCAGCAGTCCCGTAGCGGGGGCTCTCGGGGAGCTGTTTTTT.

The V gene is TRBV29-1, the J gene TRBJ2-4; D tentatively reads TRBD1 or TRBD2 (5 bases each). The end of the DNA fits TRBJ2-7 better, so the J call may be wrong. The CDR3 is 13 amino acids. Germline V gives CDR1 SQVTM, CDR2 ANQGSEA. CDR3 in DNA: TGCAGCGTTGAAAAAGGGACCGGGTACGAGCAGTACTTC. Translated, it gives CSVEKGTGYEQYF.

This clonotype occurred a few times. This chain connects TRBV10-3 to TRBJ2-7, with 11 positions matching TRBD2. This CDR3 has 15 amino acids. J was trimmed by 0 bases and V by 6 bases; bases with no gene match: 4. Germline CDR1 ENHRY, CDR2 SYGVKD. The CDR3 reads CAIRDSGGASYEQYF. The CDR3 DNA follows: TGTGCCATCAGGGATAGCGGGGGGGCCTCCTACGAGCAGTACTTC.

The chain is built from TRBV5-1 and TRBJ1-4; D ambiguous. With 0 bases removed from V and 0 bases from J, the gap between germline ends came to 9 bases. Germline V CDR1 and CDR2: SGHRS, YFSETQ. CDR3 length: 16 amino acids. CDR3 DNA sequence: TGCGCCAGCAGCTTGGCCGCCGGGTCAACTAATGAAAAACTGTTTTTT. Translation gives CASSLAAGSTNEKLFF.

The rearrangement links TRBV20-1 to TRBJ2-3; 9 nucleotides line up with TRBD2. V was pared by 2 bases and J by 6 bases, with 12 bases of the junction left unmatched. Germline-derived CDR1 and CDR2 are DFQATT and SNEGSKA (reference sequence). CDR3 length equals 16 residues. The CDR3 coding sequence is TGCAGTGCTAGACCGAATCTAGCGGGGACCCAGGATACGCAGTATTTT. It encodes CSARPNLAGTQDTQYF.

The chain has TRBV4-1 and TRBJ2-1; 8 bases fit TRBD2. V was pared by 4 bases and J by 4 bases, with 9 bases of the junction left unmatched. Germline V CDR1 and CDR2: MGHRA, YSYEKL. CDR3 length: 16 amino acids. The CDR3: CASSPTLAEHYNEQFF. In DNA form, the CDR3 reads TGCGCCAGCAGCCCGACACTAGCGGAGCATTACAATGAGCAGTTCTTC.

The chain combines TRBV14 with TRBJ1-1; D gene uncertain. Germline CDR1 and CDR2: SGHDN and FVKESK. CDR3 length: 14 residues. Trimming removed 0 bases from V and 0 bases from J, with 5 bases in between. CDR3 amino acids: CASSQDPLNTEAFF. CDR3 nucleotide sequence: TGTGCCAGCAGCCAAGACCCCCTGAACACTGAAGCTTTCTTT.

The sample holds a few counts of this clonotype. The J gene is TRBJ2-3, the V gene TRBV2, with 7 bases fitting TRBD2. This CDR3 is built from 16 residues. J was trimmed by 1 base and V by 6 bases; bases with no gene match: 10. Germline V gene sequence: CDR1 SNHLY, CDR2 FYNNEI. The CDR3: CASRPRDLAGTDTQYF. CDR3 sequence (DNA): TGTGCCAGCAGGCCCCGGGATCTAGCGGGCACAGATACGCAGTATTTT.

Only one count was recorded for this clonotype. The gene calls are TRBV25-1 and TRBJ2-2, with TRBD1 matching 8 bases. The V gene end was trimmed by 4 bases and the J gene end by 0 bases; junction bases not matched to a gene: 4. The CDR3 consists of 16 residues. Germline assignment: CDR1 MGHDK and CDR2 SYGVNS. The CDR3 bases are TGTGCCAGCAGTGTTCCCAGGGGGCCGAACACCGGGGAGCTGTTTTTT. This gives the protein CASSVPRGPNTGELFF.